This T cell receptor (beta chain) came from a study of T cell responses to AZD1222 COVID-19 vaccine. Notes on the study in general: Dominant at 160-218 and 743-854, vaccine-associated CD4 TCRs also spanned spike. Nearly half of spike-specific TCRs reportedly target unmutated variant regions. Of the AZD1222 recipients, only five to seven were seropositive at baseline. Clonal diversity may have been underestimated in mostly white British donors.

The germline gives CDR1 SGHTA, CDR2 FQGNSA. This CDR3 has 17 residues. V lost 7 bases and J 6 bases, leaving 27 bases between the germline ends. Clones were sequenced by immunoSEQ multiplex PCR, and TCRdb holds only the in-frame ones, with some missing. The data hold 95,000 to 110,000 clones, with more than 80% observed a single time. This clone was recorded once. The antigen is not known. This specimen consisted of peripheral blood, obtained on day 0 of AZD1222 vaccination. This receptor was identified in an adult in good health. V and J are TRBV7-2 and TRBJ1-1; possibly TRBD1 for D (5 bases). CDR3 nucleotide sequence: TGTGCCAGCACCCCCGGAGTCGGTACTAGGGGATGGGCTGAAGCTTTCTTT. This translates into CASTPGVGTRGWAEAFF.